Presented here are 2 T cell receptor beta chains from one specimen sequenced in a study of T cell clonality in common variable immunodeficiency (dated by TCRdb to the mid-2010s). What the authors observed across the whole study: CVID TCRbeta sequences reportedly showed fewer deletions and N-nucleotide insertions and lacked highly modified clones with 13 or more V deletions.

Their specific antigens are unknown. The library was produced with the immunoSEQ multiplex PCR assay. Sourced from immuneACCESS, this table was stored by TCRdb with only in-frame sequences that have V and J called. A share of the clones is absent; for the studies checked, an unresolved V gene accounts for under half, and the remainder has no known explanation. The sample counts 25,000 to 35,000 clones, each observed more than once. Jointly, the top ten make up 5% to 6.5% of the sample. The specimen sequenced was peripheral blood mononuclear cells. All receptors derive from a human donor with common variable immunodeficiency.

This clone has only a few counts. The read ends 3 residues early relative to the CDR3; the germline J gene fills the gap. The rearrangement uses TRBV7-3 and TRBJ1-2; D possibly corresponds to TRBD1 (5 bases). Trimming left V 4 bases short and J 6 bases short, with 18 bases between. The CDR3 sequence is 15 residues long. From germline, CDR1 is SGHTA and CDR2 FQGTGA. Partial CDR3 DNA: TGTGCCAGCAGCTCAATCCCGAACGGGGGGGATGGC. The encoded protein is CASSSIPNGGDG. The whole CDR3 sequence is CASSSIPNGGDGYTF.

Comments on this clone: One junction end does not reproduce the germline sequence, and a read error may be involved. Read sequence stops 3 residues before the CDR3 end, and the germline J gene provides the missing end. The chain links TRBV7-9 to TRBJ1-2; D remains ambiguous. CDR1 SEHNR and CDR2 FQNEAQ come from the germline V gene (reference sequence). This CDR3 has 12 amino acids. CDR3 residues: CSSSLGGNGYTF. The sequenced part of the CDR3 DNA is TGTTCCAGCAGCTTGGGCGGGAATGGC.